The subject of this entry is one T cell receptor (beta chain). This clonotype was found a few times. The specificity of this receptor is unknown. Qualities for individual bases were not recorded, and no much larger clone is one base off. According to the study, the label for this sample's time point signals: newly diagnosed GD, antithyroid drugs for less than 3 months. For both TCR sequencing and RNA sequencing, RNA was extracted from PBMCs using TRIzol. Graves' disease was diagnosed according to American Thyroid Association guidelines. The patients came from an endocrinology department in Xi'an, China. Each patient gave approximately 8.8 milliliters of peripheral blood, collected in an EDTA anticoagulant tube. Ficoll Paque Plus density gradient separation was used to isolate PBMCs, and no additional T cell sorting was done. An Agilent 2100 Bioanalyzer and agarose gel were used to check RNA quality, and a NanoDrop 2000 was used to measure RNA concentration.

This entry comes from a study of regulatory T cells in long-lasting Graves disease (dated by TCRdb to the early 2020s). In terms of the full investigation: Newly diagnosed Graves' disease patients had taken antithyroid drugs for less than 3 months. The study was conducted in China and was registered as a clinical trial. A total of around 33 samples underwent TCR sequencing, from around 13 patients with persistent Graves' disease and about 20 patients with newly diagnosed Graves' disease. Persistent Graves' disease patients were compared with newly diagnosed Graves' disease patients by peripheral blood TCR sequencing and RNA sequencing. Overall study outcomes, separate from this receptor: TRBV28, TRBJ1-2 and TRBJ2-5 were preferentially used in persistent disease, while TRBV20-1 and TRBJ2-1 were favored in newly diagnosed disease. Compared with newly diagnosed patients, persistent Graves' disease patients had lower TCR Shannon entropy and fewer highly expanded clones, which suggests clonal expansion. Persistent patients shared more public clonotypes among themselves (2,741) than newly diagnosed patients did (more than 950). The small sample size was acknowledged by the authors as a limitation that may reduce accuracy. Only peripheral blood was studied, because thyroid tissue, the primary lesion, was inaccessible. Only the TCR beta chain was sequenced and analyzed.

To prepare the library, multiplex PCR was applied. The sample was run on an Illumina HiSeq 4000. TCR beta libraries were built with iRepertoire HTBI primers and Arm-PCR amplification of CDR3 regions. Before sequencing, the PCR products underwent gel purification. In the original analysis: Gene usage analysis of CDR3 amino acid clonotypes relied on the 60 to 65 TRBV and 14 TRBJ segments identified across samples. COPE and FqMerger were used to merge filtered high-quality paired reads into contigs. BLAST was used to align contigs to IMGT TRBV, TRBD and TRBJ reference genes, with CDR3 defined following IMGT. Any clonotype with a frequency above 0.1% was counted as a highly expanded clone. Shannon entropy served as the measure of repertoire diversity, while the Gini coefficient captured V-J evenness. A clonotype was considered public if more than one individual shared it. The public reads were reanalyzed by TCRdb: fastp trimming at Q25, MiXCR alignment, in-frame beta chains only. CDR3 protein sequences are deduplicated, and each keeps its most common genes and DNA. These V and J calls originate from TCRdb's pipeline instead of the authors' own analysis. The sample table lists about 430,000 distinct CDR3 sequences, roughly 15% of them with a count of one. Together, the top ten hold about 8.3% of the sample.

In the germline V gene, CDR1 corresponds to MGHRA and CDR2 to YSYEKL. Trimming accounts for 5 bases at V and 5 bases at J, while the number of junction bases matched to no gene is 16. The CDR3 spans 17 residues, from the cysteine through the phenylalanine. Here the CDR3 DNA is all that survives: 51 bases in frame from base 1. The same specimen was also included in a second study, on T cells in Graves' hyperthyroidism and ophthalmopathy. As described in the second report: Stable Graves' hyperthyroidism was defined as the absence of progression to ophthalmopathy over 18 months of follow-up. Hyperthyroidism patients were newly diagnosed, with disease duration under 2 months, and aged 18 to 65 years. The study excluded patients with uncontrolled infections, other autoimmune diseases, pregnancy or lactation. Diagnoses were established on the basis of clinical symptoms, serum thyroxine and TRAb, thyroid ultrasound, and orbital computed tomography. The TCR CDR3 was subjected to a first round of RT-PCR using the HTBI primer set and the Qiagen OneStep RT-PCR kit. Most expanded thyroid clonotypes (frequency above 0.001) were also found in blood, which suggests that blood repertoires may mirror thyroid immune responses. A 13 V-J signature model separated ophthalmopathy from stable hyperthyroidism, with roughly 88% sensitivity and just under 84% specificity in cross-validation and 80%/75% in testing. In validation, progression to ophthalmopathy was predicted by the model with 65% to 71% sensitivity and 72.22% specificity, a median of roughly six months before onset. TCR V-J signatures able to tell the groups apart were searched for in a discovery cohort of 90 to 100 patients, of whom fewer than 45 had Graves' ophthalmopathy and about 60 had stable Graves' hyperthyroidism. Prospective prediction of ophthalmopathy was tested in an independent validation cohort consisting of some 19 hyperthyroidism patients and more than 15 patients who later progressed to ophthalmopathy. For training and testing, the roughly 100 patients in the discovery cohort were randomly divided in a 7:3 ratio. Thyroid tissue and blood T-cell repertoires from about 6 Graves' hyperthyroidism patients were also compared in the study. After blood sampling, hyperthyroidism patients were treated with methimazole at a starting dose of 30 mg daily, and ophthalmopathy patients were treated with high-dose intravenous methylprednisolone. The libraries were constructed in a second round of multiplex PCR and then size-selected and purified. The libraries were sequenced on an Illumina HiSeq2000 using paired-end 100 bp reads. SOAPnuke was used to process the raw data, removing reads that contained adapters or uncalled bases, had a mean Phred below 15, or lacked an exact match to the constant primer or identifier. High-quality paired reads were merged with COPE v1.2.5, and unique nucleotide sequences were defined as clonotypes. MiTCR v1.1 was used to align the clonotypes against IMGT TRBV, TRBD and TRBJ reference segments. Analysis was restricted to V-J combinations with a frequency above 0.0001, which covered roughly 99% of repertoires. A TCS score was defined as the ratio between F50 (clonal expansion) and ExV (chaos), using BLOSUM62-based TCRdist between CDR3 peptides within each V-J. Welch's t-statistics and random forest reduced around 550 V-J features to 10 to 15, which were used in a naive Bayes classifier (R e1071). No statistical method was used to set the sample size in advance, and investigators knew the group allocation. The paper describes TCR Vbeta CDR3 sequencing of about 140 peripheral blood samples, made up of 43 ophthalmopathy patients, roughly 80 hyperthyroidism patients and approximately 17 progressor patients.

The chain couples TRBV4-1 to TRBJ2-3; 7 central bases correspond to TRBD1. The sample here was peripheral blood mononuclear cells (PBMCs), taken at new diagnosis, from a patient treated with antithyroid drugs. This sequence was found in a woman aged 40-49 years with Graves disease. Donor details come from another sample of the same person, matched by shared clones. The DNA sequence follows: TGCGCCAGCAGCAAGCAGGGGGTTCCCTTCTTTGGAGATACGCAGTATTTT. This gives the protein CASSKQGVPFFGDTQYF.